This entry concerns a single T cell receptor beta chain. These data are taken from a study of Ad26.COV2.S vaccination and SARS-CoV-2 variants. Clones were read by immunoSEQ multiplex PCR, and TCRdb kept only the in-frame ones, dropping some. This table has around 450,000 clones, more than 80% appearing once. Treatment reported: some 20 received Ad26.COV2.S at low or high dose, single or two shots; 5 received placebo; per-sample allocation not given. The samples date from day 63 after the first vaccine or placebo injection. The starting material was peripheral blood, obtained in a trial of Ad26.COV2.S vaccine versus placebo. This TCR was sampled from a person aged 18 to 59 who received the Ad26.COV2.S COVID-19 vaccine or a placebo.

This CDR3 is CASSFRATAEGGKAFF. The CDR3 nucleotides read TGTGCCAGCAGCTTTAGAGCTACGGCGGAGGGAGGGAAAGCTTTCTTT. The chain carries TRBV7-9 and TRBJ1-1; D not certain. CDR3 length: 16 amino acids. Germline V lookup: CDR1 SEHNR, CDR2 FQNEAQ (reference sequence). V gave up 3 bases and J gave up 9 bases, with 23 bases separating them.